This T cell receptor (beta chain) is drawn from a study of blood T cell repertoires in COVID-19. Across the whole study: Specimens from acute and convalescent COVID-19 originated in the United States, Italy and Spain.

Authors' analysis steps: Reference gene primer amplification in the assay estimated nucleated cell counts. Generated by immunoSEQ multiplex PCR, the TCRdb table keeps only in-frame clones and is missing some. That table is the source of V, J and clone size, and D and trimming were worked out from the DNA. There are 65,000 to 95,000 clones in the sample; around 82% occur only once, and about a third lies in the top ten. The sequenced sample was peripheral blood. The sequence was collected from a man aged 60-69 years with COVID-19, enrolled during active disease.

The CDR3 here is CASSLRGGGGETQYF. The CDR3 coding sequence is TGCGCCAGCAGCTTGCGCGGGGGGGGCGGAGAGACCCAGTACTTC. V is TRBV5-1 and J is TRBJ2-5; 9 bases are a match to TRBD2. This CDR3 is built from 15 residues. V shed 1 base and J 4 bases; nucleotides not matched to a gene: 5. Germline CDR1 SGHRS, CDR2 YFSETQ.